The clone carrying this T cell receptor (beta chain) was seen more than once but under ten times. Its cognate antigen is unknown. By quantitative 5'-RACE with molecular barcodes, the TCR beta libraries were made. Each CDR3 protein is one row after TCRdb ran MiXCR on the 5' RACE reads. The sample includes about 700,000 distinct CDR3 sequences, around 19% of them seen just once. These data belong to a study of CD8 T cells in ankylosing spondylitis. Notes on the study in general: Disease-linked clones proved CD8+ and comparatively uncommon in peripheral blood. Clones linked to disease were reported to show significant enrichment in matched ankylosing spondylitis synovial fluid. Seemingly distinctive of ankylosing spondylitis blood was a TCR beta motif formed by eight highly homologous variants. Earlier authors reported some of these motif variants in reactive arthritis synovial fluid and blood.

The CDR3 is 14 amino acids. V lost 0 bases and J lost 4, with 10 bases in between. In germline, CDR1 is LGHNA, CDR2 YSLEER. The receptor was isolated from a male donor with ankylosing spondylitis. The sequenced sample was blood, either unsorted or a sorted T cell fraction (not recorded which). The chain uses TRBV4-3 and TRBJ2-7; no reliable D call. CDR3 in DNA: TGCGCCAGCAGCCAAGATTATGGGTCTTACGAGCAGTACTTC. This gives the protein CASSQDYGSYEQYF.